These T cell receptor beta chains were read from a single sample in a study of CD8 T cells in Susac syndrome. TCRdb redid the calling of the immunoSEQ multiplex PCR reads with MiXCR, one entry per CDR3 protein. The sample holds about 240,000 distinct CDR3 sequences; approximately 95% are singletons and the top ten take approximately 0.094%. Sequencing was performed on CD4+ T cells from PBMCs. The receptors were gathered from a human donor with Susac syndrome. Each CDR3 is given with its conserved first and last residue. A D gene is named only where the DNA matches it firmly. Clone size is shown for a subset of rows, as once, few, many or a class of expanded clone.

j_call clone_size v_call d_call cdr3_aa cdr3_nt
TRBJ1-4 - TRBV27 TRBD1 CASSPRDRSGKLFF TGTGCCAGCAGTCCTCGGGACAGATCCGGAAAACTGTTTTTT
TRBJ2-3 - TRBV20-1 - CSGEISDTQYF TGCAGTGGGGAAATCTCAGATACGCAGTATTTT
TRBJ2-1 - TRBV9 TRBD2 CASSAGTSGSNEQFF TGTGCCAGCAGCGCCGGGACTAGCGGGAGTAATGAGCAGTTCTTC
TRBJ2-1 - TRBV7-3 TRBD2 CASSLAAGVREQFF TGTGCCAGCAGCTTAGCGGCGGGAGTCCGTGAGCAGTTCTTC
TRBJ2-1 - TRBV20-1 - CSARENLGGPFSYNEQFF TGCAGTGCTAGAGAAAACCTTGGCGGGCCCTTCTCCTACAATGAGCAGTTCTTC
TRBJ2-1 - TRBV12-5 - CASGLREQFF TGTGCTAGTGGTTTGCGTGAGCAGTTCTTC
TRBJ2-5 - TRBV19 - CASSISETQYF TGTGCCAGTAGTATCTCTGAGACCCAGTACTTC
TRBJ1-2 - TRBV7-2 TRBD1 CASSTRRDSYGYTF TGTGCCAGCAGCACCAGACGGGACAGCTATGGCTACACCTTC
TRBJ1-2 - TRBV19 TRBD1 CASRGTGIDGYTF TGTGCCAGTAGGGGGACAGGTATCGATGGCTACACCTTC
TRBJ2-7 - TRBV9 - CASSVGNIAPYEQYF TGTGCCAGCAGCGTAGGTAATATTGCCCCCTACGAGCAGTACTTC
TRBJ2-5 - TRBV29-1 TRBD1 CSGGQMEETQYF TGCAGCGGGGGACAGATGGAAGAGACCCAGTACTTC
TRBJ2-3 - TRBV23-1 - CASSSKRTGGQSSTDTQYF TGCGCCAGCAGTTCAAAGCGAACCGGGGGACAGTCTAGCACAGATACGCAGTATTTT
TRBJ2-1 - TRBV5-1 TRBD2 CASSLGLAGINEQFF TGCGCCAGCAGCCTGGGACTAGCGGGAATCAATGAGCAGTTCTTC
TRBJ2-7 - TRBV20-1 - CSASPEYEQYF TGCAGTGCTAGCCCGGAATACGAGCAGTACTTC
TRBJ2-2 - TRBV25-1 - CASTPGPVPGELFF TGTGCCAGCACGCCGGGCCCAGTCCCCGGGGAGCTGTTTTTT
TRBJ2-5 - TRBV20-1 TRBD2 CSGTWEGRTKETQYF TGCAGTGGGACTTGGGAGGGCCGTACTAAAGAGACCCAGTACTTC
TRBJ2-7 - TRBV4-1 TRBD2 CASSPRLAVGYEQYF TGCGCCAGCAGCCCGAGGCTAGCGGTCGGTTACGAGCAGTACTTC
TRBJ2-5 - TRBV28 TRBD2 CASSFPGLAVQETQYF TGTGCCAGCAGTTTTCCAGGACTAGCGGTCCAAGAGACCCAGTACTTC
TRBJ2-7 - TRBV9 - CASSVGEIFSYEQYF TGTGCCAGCAGCGTAGGGGAGATTTTCTCCTACGAGCAGTACTTC
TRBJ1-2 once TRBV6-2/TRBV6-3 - CASQIQGYGYTF TGTGCCAGCCAAATACAGGGTTATGGCTACACCTTC
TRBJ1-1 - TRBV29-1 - CSVEHGNTEAFF TGCAGCGTTGAGCACGGGAACACTGAAGCTTTCTTT
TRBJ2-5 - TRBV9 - CASSGWEETQYF TGTGCCAGCAGCGGGTGGGAAGAGACCCAGTACTTC
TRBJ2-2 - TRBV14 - CASSGLGQLDTGELFF TGTGCCAGCAGTGGACTTGGACAGCTCGACACCGGGGAGCTGTTTTTT
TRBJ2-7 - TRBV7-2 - CASSLAVGDQYEQYF TGTGCCAGCAGCTTAGCGGTGGGAGACCAATACGAGCAGTACTTC